Below are 19 T cell receptor beta chains sequenced from a single sample in a study of cytomegalovirus exposure and HLA in healthy donors. Primers for the PCR totalled 60 Vbeta and 13 Jbeta. Measured with immunoSEQ multiplex PCR; TCRdb has only the in-frame clones, and not every one. Of approximately 180,000 clones listed, 80% are singletons. Input material: PBMCs. The receptors were sampled from a man under 40 in good health and CMV-seropositive.

Here the CDR3 DNA reads TGTGCCAGCTCACACCAGACAGGGCGAACTAACTATGGCTACACCTTC. This codes for CASSHQTGRTNYGYTF. This chain links TRBV18 with TRBJ1-2; 7 bases agree with TRBD1. Germline lookup yields CDR1 KGHSH and CDR2 LQKENI. The V gene end was trimmed by 4 bases and the J gene end by 0 bases; junction bases not matched to a gene: 8. The CDR3 spans 16 residues. The full variable domain, its missing parts supplied by reference TRBV18 and TRBJ1-2, is NAGVMQNPRHLVRRRGQEARLRCSPMKGHSHVYWYRQLPEEGLKFMVYLQKENIIDESGMPKERFSAEFPKEGPSILRIQQVVRGDSAAYFCASSHQTGRTNYGYTFGSGTRLTVV.

This clone was seen only a few times. The chain has TRBV4-1 and TRBJ2-7; 7 bases agree with TRBD1. This CDR3 region has 15 residues. The V gene end was trimmed by 5 bases and the J gene end by 2 bases; junction bases not matched to a gene: 9. Germline V gives CDR1 MGHRA, CDR2 YSYEKL. CDR3 amino acids: CASSKYRDSTYEQYF. The CDR3 DNA reads TGCGCCAGCAGCAAATACCGGGACAGCACCTACGAGCAGTACTTC.

The V call is TRBV15, the J call TRBJ2-2; a weak D match, TRBD1 (5 bases). Germline V CDR1 and CDR2: LNHNV, YYDKDF (reference sequence). The CDR3 spans 17 residues. V lost 0 bases and J 7 bases, leaving 18 bases between the germline ends. The CDR3: CATSRDYSQGFLGELFF. The CDR3 coding sequence is TGTGCCACCAGCAGAGATTATTCTCAGGGATTTCTCGGGGAGCTGTTTTTT.

V usage is TRBV5-5 and J usage is TRBJ1-1; 10 nucleotides agree with TRBD1. The CDR3 extends over 16 amino acids. With 4 bases clipped from V and 2 bases from J, the junction kept 8 bases outside the gene matches. Germline V gene lookup returns CDR1 SGHKS and CDR2 YYEKEE (reference sequence). Written as DNA, the CDR3 is TGTGCCAGCAGCCGACAGGGGGCCGGACCTAACACTGAAGCTTTCTTT. As protein: CASSRQGAGPNTEAFF.

This clone was counted only a few times. At one boundary the junction diverges from the germline segment, which might be a read error. The chain combines TRBV28 with TRBJ2-7, with TRBD1 identical over 8 bases. CDR3 size: 11 residues. In germline, CDR1 is MDHEN, CDR2 SYDVKM. CDR3 bases: TGTGCCAGCAGTACCCACGGGACAGGACGTTTC. As protein: CASSTHGTGRF.

The chain recombines TRBV12-5 with TRBJ1-1; D gene unclear. Trimming stripped 3 bases from V and 8 bases from J, with 10 bases between. CDR1 and CDR2 from the germline V gene are LGHNT and FRNRAP. The CDR3 runs to 12 residues. The CDR3 is CASGFFSGEAFF. In DNA, the CDR3 is TGTGCTAGTGGTTTTTTTAGCGGGGAAGCTTTCTTT.

CDR3: CASSLLRTGAVSYEQYF. The CDR3 DNA reads TGTGCCAGCAGTTTATTACGGACAGGGGCCGTATCCTACGAGCAGTACTTC. The V gene is TRBV27, the J gene TRBJ2-7; 9 bases map to TRBD1. V lost 1 base to trimming and J lost 1 base; unmatched junction nucleotides: 8. Germline CDR1 reads MNHEY; CDR2 reads SMNVEV (reference sequence). CDR3 size: 17 residues.

The rearrangement joins TRBV27 to TRBJ2-2, with unresolved D. There are 15 residues in the CDR3. Trimming took off 2 bases at V and 4 bases at J, with 11 bases between the two ends. CDR1 MNHEY and CDR2 SMNVEV come from the germline V gene (reference sequence). CDR3 sequence (DNA): TGTGCCAGCAGTTTAACTATTGGTAGCACCGGGGAGCTGTTTTTT. This encodes CASSLTIGSTGELFF.

This chain connects TRBV5-1 to TRBJ2-7, with 9 nucleotides matching TRBD2. CDR3 size: 14 residues. The J segment lost 0 bases and the V segment lost 2 bases, leaving 0 bases of the junction unmatched. Germline CDR1 SGHRS, CDR2 YFSETQ. The CDR3 spells CASSLAGGSYEQYF. The CDR3 DNA reads TGCGCCAGCAGCTTAGCGGGGGGCTCCTACGAGCAGTACTTC.

This CDR3 is CASSLAWDRGNTGELFF. In nucleotides, the CDR3 is TGCGCCAGCAGCTTGGCTTGGGACAGGGGGAACACCGGGGAGCTGTTTTTT. The chain uses TRBV5-1 and TRBJ2-2, with 10 bases identical to TRBD1. The V and J ends lost 0 bases and 1 base, in that order; junction bases with no gene match: 3. This CDR3 is built from 17 residues. Germline V gene lookup returns CDR1 SGHRS and CDR2 YFSETQ.

The genes are TRBV4-1 and TRBJ2-3, with D possibly being TRBD1 (5 bases). Between the trimmed V and J ends, which lost 5 bases and 0 bases, there was a span of 12 bases. The CDR3 length is 15 residues. Germline lookup yields CDR1 MGHRA and CDR2 YSYEKL. The CDR3 is CASSYQTASTDTQYF. DNA for the CDR3: TGCGCCAGCAGCTACCAGACAGCTAGCACAGATACGCAGTATTTT.

As concerns this clone: A junction end diverges from the germline sequence, so it may reflect a read error. The genes are TRBV7-9 and TRBJ1-1; 8 bases map to TRBD1. This CDR3 is built from 17 residues. In germline, CDR1 is SEHNR, CDR2 FQNEAQ (reference sequence). The CDR3 DNA sequence: TGTTCCAGCAGCCCATACTGGACAGGGCTAAAGAACACTGAAGCTTTCTTT. Amino acid sequence: CSSSPYWTGLKNTEAFF.

The chain employs TRBV4-1 and TRBJ2-1, with TRBD2 identical over 8 bases. Trimming at V came to 4 bases and at J to 8 bases, leaving 16 bases not matched to a gene. Germline V gene sequence: CDR1 MGHRA, CDR2 YSYEKL. There are 17 residues in the CDR3. DNA of the CDR3: TGCGCCAGCAGCCGAGAAGGGTCCGGGAGGGCCGAGGATGAGCAGTTCTTC. Encoded protein: CASSREGSGRAEDEQFF.

The rearrangement links TRBV10-3 to TRBJ2-7; D not resolved. V dropped 3 bases and J dropped 6 bases, with 12 bases sitting between them. Germline values: CDR1 ENHRY, CDR2 SYGVKD. The CDR3 consists of 13 residues. The CDR3 loop is CAISDVESGEQYF. The CDR3 bases are TGTGCCATCAGTGACGTGGAGTCTGGCGAGCAGTACTTC.

This chain connects TRBV6-1 to TRBJ2-2, with a tentative D call TRBD1 (7 bases). CDR3 size: 15 residues. Trimming cost V 2 bases and J 1 base, with 8 bases left between them. The germline V gene has CDR1 MNHNS and CDR2 SASEGT. CDR3 amino acids: CASSEQGGNTGELFF. CDR3 bases: TGTGCCAGCAGTGAACAGGGGGGGAACACCGGGGAGCTGTTTTTT.

V is TRBV5-1 and J is TRBJ1-1, with D unclear. Trimming cost V 1 base and J 10 bases, with 17 bases left between them. This CDR3 has 14 amino acids. CDR1 is SGHRS and CDR2 is YFSETQ in the germline V gene. The CDR3: CASSLNRETFLAFF. In nucleotides, the CDR3 is TGCGCCAGCAGCTTGAATCGGGAGACGTTTCTAGCTTTCTTT.

The chain is built from TRBV6-1 and TRBJ2-3, with D maybe TRBD2 (5 bases). V gave up 1 base and J gave up 3 bases, with 8 bases separating them. The CDR3 extends over 14 amino acids. Germline V gene sequence: CDR1 MNHNS, CDR2 SASEGT. CDR3 DNA: TGTGCCAGCAGTGAAGGTCCGGGGACAGATACGCAGTATTTT. Translating it yields CASSEGPGTDTQYF.

The rearrangement joins TRBV5-6 to TRBJ2-5, with 7 nucleotides matching TRBD1. The CDR3 runs to 16 residues. The trim removed 1 base at V and 5 bases at J, leaving 11 bases unmatched. Germline assignment: CDR1 SGHDT and CDR2 YYEEEE. CDR3 in DNA: TGTGCCAGCAGCTTGTTACTGGGACAGTTTCTCGAGACCCAGTACTTC. Its translation is CASSLLLGQFLETQYF. Based on the CDR3 plus reference TRBV5-6 and TRBJ2-5, the full variable domain is DAGVTQSPTHLIKTRGQQVTLRCSPKSGHDTVSWYQQALGQGPQFIFQYYEEEERQRGNFPDRFSGHQFPNYSSELNVNALLLGDSALYLCASSLLLGQFLETQYFGPGTRLLVL.

This sequence joins TRBV2 and TRBJ2-7; 9 bases are shared with TRBD1. The trim removed 5 bases at V and 5 bases at J, leaving 4 bases unmatched. Germline V gene data show CDR1 as SNHLY and CDR2 as FYNNEI. This CDR3 has 13 amino acids. This CDR3 reads CASSYRGRNEQYF. The DNA for the CDR3 is TGTGCCAGCAGTTACAGGGGGCGGAACGAGCAGTACTTC.